These 20 T cell receptor beta chains originate from one sample sequenced in a study of CD8+CD57+ T cells in acquired aplastic anemia. CD8+CD57+ cell expansion had been shown by flow cytometry in patients chosen for sequencing. Genomic DNA, the template, was used for profiling of the TCR beta VDJ and CDR3. TCRdb reprocessed the reads via MiXCR and lists one record per CDR3 protein. The data show around 170,000 distinct CDR3 sequences, 48% seen once. The material sequenced was sorted CD4+, CD8+, or CD8+CD57+ T cells (not recorded which) from PBMCs. The receptors originated from a human donor with aplastic anemia.

A few counts support this clonotype. This chain links TRBV10-3 with TRBJ2-3, with D perhaps matching TRBD1 (5 bases). The CDR3 is 14 amino acids. Germline V CDR1 and CDR2: ENHRY, SYGVKD. Trimming removed 10 bases at V and 0 bases at J, with 14 bases between. The CDR3 DNA follows: TGTGCCACGGGCGACAGTTCTAGCACAGATACGCAGTATTTT. Translation: CATGDSSSTDTQYF.

V is TRBV5-4 and J is TRBJ2-3; 7 bases agree with TRBD1. Germline V lookup: CDR1 SGHNT, CDR2 YYREEE (reference sequence). The CDR3 extends over 17 amino acids. J was trimmed by 0 bases and V by 0 bases; bases with no gene match: 7. CDR3 protein: CASSLALTGRSTDTQYF. CDR3 coding DNA: TGTGCCAGCAGCTTGGCCCTGACAGGGCGGAGCACAGATACGCAGTATTTT.

In its sample, this clonotype was seen a few times. A much more abundant neighbour one base away suggests this may be a read error. The rearrangement links TRBV10-1 to TRBJ1-1, with D perhaps matching TRBD1 (6 bases). Germline V gene lookup returns CDR1 WNHNN and CDR2 SYGVQD (reference sequence). V was cut by 6 bases and J by 4 bases, with 12 bases left in between. The CDR3 has 13 amino acids. The CDR3 DNA is TGCGCCAGCAGCCTCGGACAGTCCACTGAAGCTTTCTTT. The encoded protein is CASSLGQSTEAFF.

The V gene is TRBV6-4, the J gene TRBJ1-6; TRBD1 might be the D (6 bases). The germline V gene encodes CDR1 MRHNA and CDR2 SNTAGT. V was shortened by 2 bases and J by 7 bases, with 9 bases between the two germline ends. The CDR3 spans 14 residues. The CDR3: CASSDGDTNSPLHF. The CDR3 coding sequence is TGTGCCAGCAGTGACGGGGACACGAATTCACCCCTCCACTTT.

As to this clonotype: With a much larger clone just one base away, this may be a read error. The chain employs TRBV7-4 and TRBJ1-3; D gene ambiguous. The CDR3 has 16 amino acids. Germline values: CDR1 SGHVT, CDR2 SQSDAQ. This CDR3 is CVSSLLLWNSGNTIYF. The CDR3 nucleotides read TGTGTCAGCAGCCTGCTGCTTTGGAACTCTGGAAACACCATATATTTT. The full variable domain, completed using reference TRBV7-4 and TRBJ1-3, is GAGVSQSPRYKVAKRGRDVALRCDSISGHVTLYWYRQTLGQGSEVLTYSQSDAQRDKSGRPSGRFSAERPERSVSTLKIQRTEQGDSAVYLCVSSLLLWNSGNTIYFGEGSWLTVV.

The J gene is TRBJ2-7, the V gene TRBV5-1, with TRBD2 matching 13 bases. Germline V lookup: CDR1 SGHRS, CDR2 YFSETQ. The CDR3 has 15 residues. The J segment lost 6 bases and the V segment lost 0 bases, leaving 3 bases of the junction unmatched. The CDR3 loop is CASSLGTSGSGEQYF. The CDR3 bases are TGCGCCAGCAGCTTGGGGACTAGCGGGAGTGGCGAGCAGTACTTC.

This sequence joins TRBV6-1 and TRBJ2-1, with 15 bases that match TRBD2. V shed 9 bases, J shed 1 base, and the junction held 7 bases outside the gene matches. CDR1 and CDR2 (germline): MNHNS, SASEGT. The CDR3 has 17 amino acids. The CDR3 loop reads CASWTSGRADSYNEQFF. As DNA, the CDR3 is TGTGCCAGTTGGACTAGCGGGAGGGCTGATTCCTACAATGAGCAGTTCTTC.

The chain employs TRBV2 and TRBJ1-6, with 8 positions matching TRBD1. Trimming cost V 10 bases and J 3 bases; bases outside gene matches: 8. In germline, CDR1 is SNHLY, CDR2 FYNNEI. This CDR3 contains 15 residues. CDR3 residues: CAKGQGPLYNSPLHF. The CDR3 nucleotides are TGTGCCAAAGGACAGGGACCCCTCTATAATTCACCCCTCCACTTT.

Note on this clonotype: A read error may account for a junction end that differs from germline. This chain links TRBV18 with TRBJ1-1, with a weak D call TRBD1 (5 bases). From germline, CDR1 is KGHSH and CDR2 LQKENI. The length of the CDR3 is 13 residues. CDR3 protein: CASSRDRNAEASF. CDR3 nucleotide sequence: TGTGCCAGCTCACGAGACAGAAACGCTGAAGCTTCCTTT.

V usage is TRBV19 and J usage is TRBJ2-5, with D possibly TRBD1 on 6 matching bases. CDR1 and CDR2 from the germline V gene are LNHDA and SQIVND (reference sequence). This CDR3 spans 15 amino acids. V lost 6 bases and J 1 base, leaving 15 bases between the germline ends. The CDR3 spells CASSSLDSFQETQYF. The CDR3 coding sequence is TGTGCCAGTAGCTCCCTGGACAGTTTCCAAGAGACCCAGTACTTC.

Points on this clonotype: Its ends do not fully match the called genes, so a read error is possible. V and J are TRBV5-1 and TRBJ1-1, with D possibly being TRBD1 (6 bases). This CDR3 is 14 amino acids long. Germline values: CDR1 SGHRS, CDR2 YFSETQ. The CDR3 bases are TGCGTCAGCAGCCAGACAGGAACGAGGGCTGAAGCTTTCTTT. Protein sequence: CVSSQTGTRAEAFF. The whole variable domain, filled in from reference TRBV5-1 and TRBJ1-1, reads KAGVTQTPRYLIKTRGQQVTLSCSPISGHRSVSWYQQTPGQGLQFLFEYFSETQRNKGNFPGRFSGRQFSNSRSEMNVSTLELGDSALYLCVSSQTGTRAEAFFGQGTRLTVV.

Note on this clonotype: A much larger clone lies a single base off, so this may be a read error. J is TRBJ2-7 and V is TRBV6-5; 10 nucleotides match TRBD2. The CDR3 has 15 residues. Germline V CDR1 and CDR2: MNHEY, SVGAGI. In nucleotides, the CDR3 is TGTGCCAGCAGTTGGACTAGCGGAAGCTCCTACGAGCGGTACTTC. It translates to CASSWTSGSSYERYF.

This chain links TRBV29-1 with TRBJ2-7; D gene ambiguous. CDR1 and CDR2 from the germline V gene are SQVTM and ANQGSEA. The V gene lost 3 bases and the J gene lost 7 bases, with 10 bases spanning the gap. The CDR3 totals 11 residues. Written as DNA, the CDR3 is TGCAGCGTTGAGTCCGGGTATGAGCAGTACTTC. Translating gives CSVESGYEQYF.

J is TRBJ1-5 and V is TRBV2, with 8 bases lining up with TRBD1. This CDR3 spans 16 amino acids. Germline CDR1 SNHLY, CDR2 FYNNEI. The junction had 10 bases not matched to a gene; V was cut back by 5 bases and J by 4 bases. The CDR3 spells CASSQPGRTGNQPQHF. CDR3 coding DNA: TGTGCCAGCAGTCAACCGGGAAGGACAGGGAATCAGCCCCAGCATTTT.

In this sample, this clonotype turned up many times. The chain is built from TRBV4-1 and TRBJ1-5, with D unresolved. V gave up 4 bases and J gave up 5 bases, with 9 bases separating them. The CDR3 runs 13 residues. CDR1 and CDR2 from the germline V gene are MGHRA and YSYEKL. The CDR3 here is CASSRVRYQPQHF. CDR3 DNA: TGCGCCAGCAGCCGAGTACGTTATCAGCCCCAGCATTTT.

This clonotype showed up many times. This chain links TRBV5-1 with TRBJ2-7, with 8 bases identical to TRBD1. This CDR3 spans 14 amino acids. With V trimmed by 4 bases and J by 6 bases, 9 bases remained unmatched. Germline-derived CDR1 and CDR2 are SGHRS and YFSETQ. The CDR3 spells CASSTGQGHTEQYF. DNA for the CDR3: TGCGCCAGCAGCACCGGACAGGGTCATACCGAGCAGTACTTC.

Regarding this clonotype: One base away lies a much larger clone, so this may be a sequencing read error. The rearrangement joins TRBV10-3 to TRBJ1-3; D perhaps matches TRBD1 (5 bases). The end of the DNA fits TRBJ1-1 better, so the J call may be wrong. The CDR3 sequence is 13 residues long. In germline, CDR1 is ENHRY, CDR2 SYGVKD. The CDR3 sequence: CAISSHRQWEAFF. Written as DNA, the CDR3 is TGTGCCATCAGTTCCCATAGACAGTGGGAAGCTTTCTTT.

In this sample, this clonotype turned up a few times. The chain employs TRBV10-3 and TRBJ1-6; 7 nucleotides match TRBD1. With 3 bases clipped from V and 7 bases from J, the junction kept 6 bases outside the gene matches. Per the germline V gene, CDR1 is ENHRY and CDR2 is SYGVKD. The CDR3 has 15 residues. In DNA, the CDR3 is TGTGCCATCAGTGATAAAGGGACAGTCAATTCACCCCTCCACTTT. Encoded protein: CAISDKGTVNSPLHF.

The genes are TRBV15 and TRBJ2-2; D is ambiguous. Trimming took 5 bases from V and 7 from J, leaving 14 bases between them. Germline V gene lookup returns CDR1 LNHNV and CDR2 YYDKDF (reference sequence). The CDR3 is made up of 14 amino acids. CDR3 DNA: TGTGCCACCAGCCAGAGATCTGGTGGCGGGGAGCTGTTTTTT. This sequence encodes CATSQRSGGGELFF.

The chain couples TRBV7-9 to TRBJ2-2, with no clear D. V was cut by 8 bases and J by 3 bases, with 7 bases left in between. Germline CDR1 and CDR2: SEHNR and FQNEAQ (reference sequence). This CDR3 is built from 12 residues. The CDR3 loop is CASFHYTGELFF. The CDR3 coding sequence is TGTGCCAGCTTCCACTACACCGGGGAGCTGTTTTTT.